This T cell receptor (beta chain) emerged from a study of cytomegalovirus exposure and HLA in healthy donors. Whole-study context: Samples from HLA-typed donors yielded approximately 80 million unique TCRs in an early data release.

This clone has only a few counts. The CDR3 runs to 14 residues. CDR1 is MDHEN, CDR2 SYDVKM, per germline. V was cut by 0 bases and J by 6 bases, with 11 bases left in between. The PCR had 60 Vbeta and 13 Jbeta primers. The method was immunoSEQ multiplex PCR; TCRdb's version includes in-frame clones alone and lacks a portion of them. This sample has roughly 97,000 clones, with more than 75% found just once. What was sequenced was PBMCs. The chain combines TRBV28 with TRBJ1-2; D call uncertain. The receptor was isolated from a woman aged 40 to 49 in good health and CMV-seronegative. The DNA of the CDR3 is TGTGCCAGCAGTTTATGGGGGAGCGGGAATGGCTACACCTTC. It encodes CASSLWGSGNGYTF.